This T cell receptor beta chain derives from a study of regulatory T cells in long-lasting Graves disease. Trimming removed 2 bases from V and 6 bases from J, with 4 bases in between. Germline CDR1 and CDR2: MNHEY and SVGAGI. This CDR3 is 11 amino acids long. Building of the TCR beta libraries involved iRepertoire HTBI primers and Arm-PCR of CDR3 regions. Each CDR3 protein is one row after TCRdb ran MiXCR on the multiplex PCR reads. The sample contains 520,000 or so distinct CDR3 sequences, more than 10% of which appear only once. Specified time point: newly diagnosed GD, antithyroid drugs for less than 3 months. Making the TCR library involved RNA that had been extracted from PBMCs. Study-wide findings and caveats: Among the persistent patients, 2,500 to 3,000 public clonotypes were shared, more than the 850 to 1,000 shared among new patients.

This clonotype showed up many times. Its antigen remains unknown. The sample was also reused in another study, on T cells in Graves' hyperthyroidism and ophthalmopathy. As that study records: The TCR CDR3 was amplified in a first-round RT-PCR using the HTBI primer set. In blood, most of the thyroid clonotypes expanded above 0.001 were also present.

This sequence originates from a woman aged 25 to 45 with Graves disease. This specimen consisted of peripheral blood mononuclear cells (PBMCs), obtained at new diagnosis, from a patient treated with antithyroid drugs. The gene calls are TRBV6-5 and TRBJ1-1, with D uncertain. CDR3 nucleotides: TGTGCCAGCAGTTACAAGTCTGAAGCTTTCTTT. It is translated as CASSYKSEAFF.